Detailed here is one TCR beta chain. The antigen is unknown. The data derive from a study of T cells in tuberculosis. Whole-study results and caveats: Shorter CDR3-alpha in active tuberculosis partly drove smaller distances. Active tuberculosis TCR-alpha repertoires lay closer to GMM-specific TCRs than IGRA-negative controls, suggesting clonal expansion.

CDR1 and CDR2 (germline): MGHDK, SYGVNS. The germline V and J ends were trimmed by 3 bases and 0 bases, with 13 bases remaining between them. The CDR3 contains 16 residues. Repertoires were generated with immunoSEQ multiplex PCR, while TCRdb's copy carries only in-frame clones and drops some. The sample includes roughly 19,000 clones, 85% to 90% of them seen just once. Each donor contributed about 100,000 T cells on average, unsorted. The sample taken for sequencing was PBMCs. This clonotype was obtained from a donor between 10 and 29 years old with latent tuberculosis or without tuberculosis infection. The chain carries TRBV25-1 and TRBJ2-3, with a weak D call TRBD2 (5 bases). CDR3 nucleotides: TGTGCCAGCAGTGACCCGGATCGGGATAGCACAGATACGCAGTATTTT. This codes for CASSDPDRDSTDTQYF. The entire variable domain, with the rest obtained from reference TRBV25-1 and TRBJ2-3, is as follows: EADIYQTPRYLVIGTGKKITLECSQTMGHDKMYWYQQDPGMELHLIHYSYGVNSTEKGDLSSESTVSRIRTEHFPLTLESARPSHTSQYLCASSDPDRDSTDTQYFGPGTRLTVL.